The sequence of this T cell receptor beta chain was determined in a study of blood T cells in healthy people across ages. Overall study findings and caveats: Diversity estimated from one million T cells was considered an underestimate.

Germline trimming cut 4 bases from V and 3 bases from J; bases unmatched to any gene: 13. Per the germline V gene, CDR1 is LGHDT and CDR2 is YNNKEL (reference sequence). This CDR3 spans 18 amino acids. This clonotype was counted only a few times. No antigen is known for it. Combining a sample-barcoded 5' primer with a J-beta primer mix, a second PCR ran for about 7 to 11 cycles. TCRdb reanalysed the 5' RACE reads using MiXCR and keeps one entry per CDR3 protein. The profile shows 1,100,000 or so distinct CDR3 sequences, more than 35% of them singletons. Sequencing used blood. The receptor was derived from a woman between 55 and 75 years old in good health. V is TRBV3-1 and J is TRBJ2-3; 10 bases fit TRBD2. The CDR3 DNA follows: TGTGCCAGCAGCCCGGGTGGGGCTAGCGGGAGTTGGACAGATACGCAGTATTTT. Residues: CASSPGGASGSWTDTQYF.